Detailed here is one TCR beta chain. Its matching antigen is unknown. The data are from a study of cytomegalovirus exposure and HLA in healthy donors. Amplification used 60 Vbeta primers and 13 Jbeta primers. Repertoires were generated with immunoSEQ multiplex PCR, while TCRdb's copy carries only in-frame clones and drops some. This table has roughly 160,000 clones, roughly 83% appearing once. The CDR3 is 11 residues long. The V end was cut by 8 bases, the J end by 4 bases, with 8 bases between. Per germline, CDR1 ENHRY and CDR2 SYGVKD. General study points: In a later analysis, compared with equally common non-associated chains, HLA-associated beta chains were more expanded.

Sequenced: PBMCs. The chain recombines TRBV10-3 with TRBJ1-1, with no clear D. This receptor was identified in a man aged 25 to 45 in good health and CMV-seronegative. The CDR3 reads CAIFAGTEAFF. CDR3 nucleotides: TGTGCCATCTTTGCGGGCACTGAAGCTTTCTTT.